Following are 13 T cell receptor beta chains from one sample sequenced in a study of CD8 T cells in Susac syndrome. cDNA came from about 0.5 to 1 ug RNA primed by random hexamers. TCRdb passed the immunoSEQ multiplex PCR reads through MiXCR, listing each CDR3 protein once. The table lists 400,000 to 550,000 distinct CDR3 sequences, approximately 89% of them singletons. The sequenced material came from CD8+ T cells from PBMCs. The origin of the receptors is a human donor with multiple sclerosis.

The rearrangement links TRBV4-1 to TRBJ2-7, with no clear D. This CDR3 has 15 residues. Germline V gene sequence: CDR1 MGHRA, CDR2 YSYEKL. Between the trimmed V and J ends, which lost 5 bases and 0 bases, there was a span of 14 bases. The DNA of the CDR3 is TGCGCCAGCAGCATGAAAGTGGACCTCTCCTACGAGCAGTACTTC. As protein: CASSMKVDLSYEQYF.

The V and J genes are TRBV27 and TRBJ1-1; TRBD1 aligns across 8 bases. The length of the CDR3 is 15 residues. Germline V gives CDR1 MNHEY, CDR2 SMNVEV (reference sequence). V trimming: 6 bases; J trimming: 5 bases; junction bases outside the gene matches: 11. CDR3 amino acids: CASSYRGGPSTEAFF. In DNA, the CDR3 is TGTGCCAGCAGCTACAGGGGGGGGCCTAGTACTGAAGCTTTCTTT.

The rearrangement uses TRBV19 and TRBJ1-1, with D hard to call. The germline CDR1 and CDR2 sequences are LNHDA and SQIVND (reference sequence). The CDR3 consists of 16 residues. The germline V and J ends were trimmed by 4 bases and 2 bases, with 17 bases remaining between them. The CDR3, as DNA: TGTGCCAGTAGTACCACTCTAGAGGCACTTAACACTGAAGCTTTCTTT. Translating it yields CASSTTLEALNTEAFF.

This chain uses TRBV14 with TRBJ2-1; 11 positions agree with TRBD2. Trimming removed 6 bases from V and 5 bases from J; junction bases left unmatched: 9. The V gene's germline CDR1 is SGHDN and CDR2 FVKESK. The CDR3 has 16 residues. The CDR3 loop reads CASSRDPGLADNEQFF. The CDR3 DNA reads TGTGCCAGCAGTCGTGACCCGGGACTAGCGGACAATGAGCAGTTCTTC.

The CDR3: CASSISSGSVNEQFF. DNA of the CDR3: TGTGCCAGTAGTATATCTAGCGGGAGTGTCAATGAGCAGTTCTTC. V is TRBV19 and J is TRBJ2-1; 10 nucleotides line up with TRBD2. CDR1 and CDR2 (germline): LNHDA, SQIVND (reference sequence). V lost 2 bases, J lost 6 bases, and 4 bases stayed unmatched. The CDR3 has 15 amino acids.

The V call is TRBV5-1, the J call TRBJ2-3; 8 bases fit TRBD2. V gave up 6 bases and J gave up 0 bases; unmatched junction bases: 0. The CDR3 totals 13 residues. From germline, CDR1 is SGHRS and CDR2 YFSETQ. CDR3 sequence (DNA): TGCGCCAGCAAGCGGGGGAGCACAGATACGCAGTATTTT. This translates into CASKRGSTDTQYF.

J is TRBJ2-3 and V is TRBV7-3; TRBD1 matches 11 bases. The CDR3 extends over 16 amino acids. Per germline, CDR1 SGHTA and CDR2 FQGTGA. After removal of 2 bases from V and 1 base from J, the junction contained 2 bases not matched to a gene. The CDR3 coding sequence is TGTGCCAGCAGCTTAGGGACAGGGGGGGGCACAGATACGCAGTATTTT. Amino acid sequence: CASSLGTGGGTDTQYF.

A few counts support this clonotype. This chain links TRBV12-3 or TRBV12-4 with TRBJ1-3; D may be TRBD1 (6 bases). Trimming cost V 6 bases and J 3 bases, with 9 bases left between them. The CDR3 totals 13 residues. The CDR3 protein is CASSLDSGNTIYF. The CDR3 DNA follows: TGTGCCAGCAGCTTGGACAGTGGAAACACCATATATTTT.

The chain carries TRBV7-9 and TRBJ2-7; maybe TRBD2 (6 bases). In germline, CDR1 is SEHNR, CDR2 FQNEAQ (reference sequence). This CDR3 has 16 amino acids. Trimming cost V 6 bases and J 1 base, with 19 bases left between them. The CDR3 loop reads CASSDSLGEASYEQYF. CDR3 bases: TGTGCCAGCAGTGACAGTTTGGGGGAGGCATCCTACGAGCAGTACTTC.

This clonotype has only one observation. CDR3 DNA: TGTGCCAGCCAGGTACAGGACTCCACACTCTATAATTCACCCCTCCACTTT. This encodes CASQVQDSTLYNSPLHF. V and J are TRBV25-1 and TRBJ1-6, with a tentative D call TRBD1 (5 bases). V was cut by 8 bases and J by 3 bases, with 20 bases left in between. Germline V CDR1 and CDR2: MGHDK, SYGVNS. The length of the CDR3 is 17 residues. The full variable domain, its missing parts supplied by reference TRBV25-1 and TRBJ1-6, is EADIYQTPRYLVIGTGKKITLECSQTMGHDKMYWYQQDPGMELHLIHYSYGVNSTEKGDLSSESTVSRIRTEHFPLTLESARPSHTSQYLCASQVQDSTLYNSPLHFGNGTRLTVT.

This clonotype appeared a single time. The chain links TRBV5-4 to TRBJ2-3; D uncertain. From germline, CDR1 is SGHNT and CDR2 YYREEE (reference sequence). The V end was cut by 2 bases, the J end by 5 bases, with 6 bases between. This CDR3 is 12 amino acids long. In nucleotides, the CDR3 is TGTGCCAGCAGCTTAAGGAAAGATACGCAGTATTTT. This translates into CASSLRKDTQYF.

V is TRBV27 and J is TRBJ2-7, with 9 bases fitting TRBD2. The germline CDR1 and CDR2 sequences are MNHEY and SMNVEV (reference sequence). V was clipped by 6 bases and J by 1 base; unmatched bases: 7. The CDR3 has 15 amino acids. In nucleotides, the CDR3 is TGTGCCAGCAGCTTTGGAACTAGCGGGTCCTACGAGCAGTACTTC. Translation gives CASSFGTSGSYEQYF.

The rearrangement joins TRBV30 to TRBJ2-7; D gene uncertain. The CDR3 runs to 11 residues. Germline lookup yields CDR1 GTSNPN and CDR2 SVGIG (reference sequence). Trimming left V 1 base short and J 5 bases short, with 6 bases between. The CDR3 here is CAWSEGNEQYF. CDR3 sequence (DNA): TGTGCCTGGAGTGAAGGGAACGAGCAGTACTTC.